The TCR beta chain described here comes from a study of blood T cell repertoires in COVID-19. Across the whole study: COVID-19 samples collected from the United States, Italy and Spain covered acute and convalescent phases. The analysed material was cDNA or gDNA that came from T cells, B-cell-depleted T cells, or PBMCs.

Authors' analysis steps: Amplification of reference gene primers was used by the study to estimate nucleated cell counts. Sequencing used immunoSEQ multiplex PCR; TCRdb keeps in-frame clones, though not all of them. Clonal size and the V and J genes are those of that table, whereas D and trimming came from the DNA. This table has roughly 100,000 clones, around 90% appearing once. The clonotype comes from a human donor in a cohort sampled during active COVID-19. Sequencing was carried out using peripheral blood.

The CDR3 nucleotides are TGTGCCAGCAGCTCTACTGCCCGGGAGTGGAGCATTCAGTACTTC. Translating gives CASSSTAREWSIQYF. J is TRBJ2-4 and V is TRBV7-8, with D possibly being TRBD2 (6 bases). The CDR3 consists of 15 residues. CDR1 is SGHVS, CDR2 FQNEAQ, per germline. The ends were cut back, 4 bases at V and 9 bases at J, with 19 bases in the middle.